Sequencing of this T cell receptor beta chain was carried out in a study of CD8 T cells in ankylosing spondylitis. Whole-study findings and limits: Those disease-linked clones were CD8+; they were also relatively rare in peripheral blood. Ankylosing spondylitis blood appeared to be characterized by a TCR beta motif of under ten highly homologous variants.

With 6 bases clipped from V and 1 base from J, the junction kept 10 bases outside the gene matches. Germline assignment: CDR1 SQVTM and CDR2 ANQGSEA. The CDR3 spans 15 residues. This clonotype was detected ten times or more. The antigen remains undetermined. TCRdb analysed the 5' RACE reads with MiXCR anew, one entry per CDR3 protein. The sample yields 350,000 to 550,000 distinct CDR3 sequences, roughly 26% seen once. This TCR came from a male donor with ankylosing spondylitis. V gene TRBV29-1 combines with J gene TRBJ2-3, with 7 bases identical to TRBD2. The sample taken for sequencing was blood, either unsorted or a sorted T cell fraction (not recorded which). The CDR3 sequence: CSVNSGPSGTDTQYF. CDR3 DNA: TGCAGCGTGAATAGCGGGCCTTCGGGCACAGATACGCAGTATTTT.